Given below is one T cell receptor (beta chain) in context. The V end lost 5 bases, the J end lost 4 bases, and 29 bases lay between the germline ends. This CDR3 spans 19 amino acids. Germline V CDR1 and CDR2: MNHEY, SMNVEV (reference sequence). The method was immunoSEQ multiplex PCR; TCRdb's version includes in-frame clones alone and lacks a portion of them. The sample contains roughly 660,000 clones, roughly 90% of which appear only once. The sample belongs to a study of shared T cell receptors in the human thymus. These data also featured in a second study, about human thymus T cells.

The source of this sequence is a boy younger than two with a congenital heart defect. This chain links TRBV27 with TRBJ1-1, with D perhaps TRBD1 (5 bases). Sequenced material: thymocytes. CDR3 amino acids: CASSQRWGRTYTPATEAFF. The CDR3 DNA reads TGTGCCAGCAGTCAACGATGGGGGAGGACATACACCCCGGCCACTGAAGCTTTCTTT.